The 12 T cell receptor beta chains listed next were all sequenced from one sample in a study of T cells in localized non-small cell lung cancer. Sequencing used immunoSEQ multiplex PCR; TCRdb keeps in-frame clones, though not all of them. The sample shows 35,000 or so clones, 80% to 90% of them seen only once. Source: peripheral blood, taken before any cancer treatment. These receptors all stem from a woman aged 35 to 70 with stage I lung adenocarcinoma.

The CDR3 DNA reads TGTGCCAGTAGCCATTCGACAGACGAAGCTTTCTTT. It yields the protein CASSHSTDEAFF. The chain couples TRBV19 to TRBJ1-1; a weak D match, TRBD1 (5 bases). The germline CDR1 and CDR2 sequences are LNHDA and SQIVND (reference sequence). Between the trimmed V and J ends, which lost 6 bases and 8 bases, there was a span of 13 bases. The CDR3 contains 12 residues.

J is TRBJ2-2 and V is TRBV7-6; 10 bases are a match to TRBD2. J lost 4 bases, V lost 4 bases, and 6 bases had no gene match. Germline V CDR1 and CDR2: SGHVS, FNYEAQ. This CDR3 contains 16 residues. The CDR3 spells CASSSVAGGTTGELFF. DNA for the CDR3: TGTGCCAGCAGCTCCGTAGCGGGAGGTACCACCGGGGAGCTGTTTTTT.

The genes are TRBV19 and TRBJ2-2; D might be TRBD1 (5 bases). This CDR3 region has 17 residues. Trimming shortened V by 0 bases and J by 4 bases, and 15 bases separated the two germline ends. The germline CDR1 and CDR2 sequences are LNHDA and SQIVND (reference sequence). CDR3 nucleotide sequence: TGTGCCAGTAGTATAGATAGGGCAGGGATTCGCACCGGGGAGCTGTTTTTT. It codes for CASSIDRAGIRTGELFF.

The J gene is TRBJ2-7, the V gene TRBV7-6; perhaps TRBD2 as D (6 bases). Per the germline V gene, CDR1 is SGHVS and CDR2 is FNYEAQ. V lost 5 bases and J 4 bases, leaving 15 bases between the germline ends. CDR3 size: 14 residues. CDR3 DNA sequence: TGTGCCAGCAGCCTCGCGGGAAGCTCATACGAGCAGTACTTC. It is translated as CASSLAGSSYEQYF.

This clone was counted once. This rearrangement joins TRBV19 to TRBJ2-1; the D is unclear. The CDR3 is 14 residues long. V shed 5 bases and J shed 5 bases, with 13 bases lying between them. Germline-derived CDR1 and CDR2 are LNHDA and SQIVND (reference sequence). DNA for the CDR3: TGTGCCAGTAGTCCCACAATCACGAACAATGAGCAGTTCTTC. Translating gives CASSPTITNNEQFF.

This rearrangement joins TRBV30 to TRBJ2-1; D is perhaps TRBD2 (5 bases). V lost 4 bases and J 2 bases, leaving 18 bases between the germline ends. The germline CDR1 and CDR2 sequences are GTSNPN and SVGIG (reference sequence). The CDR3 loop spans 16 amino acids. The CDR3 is CAWKFWDLGAYNEQFF. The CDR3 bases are TGTGCCTGGAAGTTCTGGGATCTCGGGGCCTACAATGAGCAGTTCTTC.

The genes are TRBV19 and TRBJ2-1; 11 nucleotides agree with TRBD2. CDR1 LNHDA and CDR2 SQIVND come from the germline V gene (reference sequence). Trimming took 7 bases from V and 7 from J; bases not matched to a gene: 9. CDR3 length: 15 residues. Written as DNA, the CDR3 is TGTGCCAGTACCCAACTAGCGGGAGCTTCAAATGAGCAGTTCTTC. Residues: CASTQLAGASNEQFF.

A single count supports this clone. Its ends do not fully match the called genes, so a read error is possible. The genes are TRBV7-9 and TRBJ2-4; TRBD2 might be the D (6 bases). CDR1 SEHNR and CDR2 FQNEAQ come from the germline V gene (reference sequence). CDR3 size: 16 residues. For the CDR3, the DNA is TGTGCCAACAGCCTGTGGGGGGAGTCCGGTGCAAACATTCAGTACTTC. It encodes CANSLWGESGANIQYF.

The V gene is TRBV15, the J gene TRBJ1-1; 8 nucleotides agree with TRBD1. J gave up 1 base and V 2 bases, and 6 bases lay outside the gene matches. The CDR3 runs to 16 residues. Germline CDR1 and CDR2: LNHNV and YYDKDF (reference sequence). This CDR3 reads CATSRPRQGPNTEAFF. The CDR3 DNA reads TGTGCCACCAGCAGACCCCGACAGGGGCCGAACACTGAAGCTTTCTTT.

CDR3 in DNA: TGTGCCAGCACCTCATCAAGACCAAATTCACCCCTCCACTTT. Its protein is CASTSSRPNSPLHF. The gene calls are TRBV6-5 and TRBJ1-6; no reliable D call. The CDR3 is 14 residues long. Trimming stripped 7 bases from V and 7 bases from J, with 14 bases between. CDR1 MNHEY and CDR2 SVGAGI come from the germline V gene.

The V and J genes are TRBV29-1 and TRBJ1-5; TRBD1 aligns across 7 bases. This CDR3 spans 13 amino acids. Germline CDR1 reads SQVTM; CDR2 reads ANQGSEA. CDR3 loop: CSGWDRKNQPQHF. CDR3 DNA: TGCAGTGGGTGGGACAGAAAAAATCAGCCCCAGCATTTT.

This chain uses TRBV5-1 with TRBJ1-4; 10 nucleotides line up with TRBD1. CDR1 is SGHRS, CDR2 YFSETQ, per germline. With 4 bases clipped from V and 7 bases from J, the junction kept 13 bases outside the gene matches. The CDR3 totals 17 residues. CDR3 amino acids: CASSLGTGVRRGEKLFF. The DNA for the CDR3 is TGCGCCAGCAGCCTTGGGACAGGGGTCAGAAGGGGTGAAAAACTGTTTTTT.